Listed below are T cell receptor beta chains from one sample, sequenced in a study of blood T cell repertoires in COVID-19. Produced via immunoSEQ multiplex PCR; TCRdb's table is partial and in-frame only. The sample lists some 150,000 clones, roughly nine tenths seen once, with roughly 14% in the top ten. Input material: peripheral blood. The source is a woman between 40 and 50 years old with acute or convalescent COVID-19. The conserved cysteine and the conserved F or W are not part of the CDR3 here. Clone size is stated in some rows and not others, as once, few, many or a class when expanded.

v_gene	abundance	j_gene	CDR3aa
TRBV4-2	-	TRBJ2-7	ASSQGISGDYEQY
TRBV5-5	-	TRBJ1-3	ASSLGQPRNTIY
TRBV4-1	-	TRBJ2-3	ASSQDDPGTSTDTQY
TRBV24-1	-	TRBJ2-2	ATSEPGGTHTGELF
TRBV15	-	TRBJ2-6	ATSRDPGSGANVLT
TRBV6-1	-	TRBJ1-1	ASSEIGTYTEAF
TRBV5-1	-	TRBJ1-1	ASSGAGGITEAF
TRBV5-1	-	TRBJ2-3	ASSPNGGSTDTQY
TRBV18	-	TRBJ2-7	ASSQPGSSGNVLSYEQY
TRBV5-6	-	TRBJ1-2	ASSLGDSHGYT
TRBV7-2	-	TRBJ2-7	ASSYVGVYEQY
TRBV9	-	TRBJ1-6	ASSVAGQGQSPLH
TRBV5-1	-	TRBJ2-1	ASSLGTSVNEQF
TRBV3-1/TRBV3-2	-	TRBJ2-7	ASSQGWEAGVYEQY
TRBV5-6	-	TRBJ2-5	ASSSTTRREGLKETQY
TRBV5-1	once	TRBJ2-3	ASSNGGSTDTQY
TRBV14	-	TRBJ1-1	ASSNRLMNTEAF
TRBV27	-	TRBJ1-2	ASGESPSGYT
TRBV9	-	TRBJ1-2	ASSVGTGTHGYT
TRBV19	-	TRBJ1-6	ASSIDGENSPLH
TRBV6-5	-	TRBJ2-7	ASNPSGSGYEQY
TRBV9	-	TRBJ2-1	ASSVDAGVANEQF
TRBV24-1	-	TRBJ1-5	ATSDSTGISMNQPQH
TRBV4-2	-	TRBJ2-6	ASSQVVGAGGAGANVLT
TRBV5-1	-	TRBJ2-1	ASSLDAGLLAGAI
TRBV11-3	-	TRBJ2-1	ASILGTSDYNEQF
TRBV5-4	-	TRBJ2-3	ASSLSTTSTDTQY
TRBV2	-	TRBJ2-3	ASSEQGQTDTQY
TRBV27	-	TRBJ1-6	ASSLVGGRFSYNSPLH
TRBV15	-	TRBJ1-2	ATSRHRGGPTNGYT
TRBV27	-	TRBJ2-7	ASSRRQGSSSYEQY
TRBV7-9	-	TRBJ2-4	ASSIRDTYKNIQY
TRBV19	-	TRBJ1-1	ASSNRVNTEAF
TRBV5-1	-	TRBJ2-3	ASSSGSGETDTQY
TRBV7-9	-	TRBJ2-5	ASSRTAQETQY
TRBV19	-	TRBJ2-7	ASREVAGGPIYEQY
TRBV6-1	-	TRBJ1-2	ASSEGGLYGYT
TRBV7-8	once	TRBJ2-1	ASSSLGGSYNEQF
TRBV2	-	TRBJ1-4	ASSANRYLEKLF
TRBV6-5	-	TRBJ2-2	ASSYSGRGPGGELF
TRBV6-1	-	TRBJ1-5	ASSERQPQH